Each of the 23 T cell receptor beta chains below was sequenced from the same sample in a study of blood T cell repertoires in COVID-19. Produced via immunoSEQ multiplex PCR; TCRdb's table is partial and in-frame only. The table has approximately 150,000 clones, around 76% seen once. Source material: peripheral blood. These TCRs come from a woman aged 70-85 years with acute or convalescent COVID-19.

In its sample, this clone was seen a few times. The chain has TRBV28 and TRBJ1-1; D is undetermined. CDR3 length: 14 residues. Deletions cut 3 bases from V and 0 bases from J, with 8 bases between. Germline loops: CDR1 MDHEN, CDR2 SYDVKM. DNA for the CDR3: TGTGCCAGCAGTTTGGTTCAGATGAACACTGAAGCTTTCTTT. Translating it yields CASSLVQMNTEAFF.

The V and J genes are TRBV3-1 (or the pseudogene TRBV3-2) and TRBJ1-3; D gene unclear. The CDR3 has 14 amino acids. Per the germline V gene, CDR1 is LGHDT and CDR2 is YNNKEL (reference sequence). Trimming took off 3 bases at V and 0 bases at J, with 6 bases between the two ends. The CDR3, as DNA: TGTGCCAGCAGCCAGGGCCGCTCTGGAAACACCATATATTTT. Translation gives CASSQGRSGNTIYF.

On this clone itself: Additional DNA sequences in this sample encode the identical CDR3. The chain is built from TRBV5-1 and TRBJ1-1; D unresolved. CDR1 and CDR2 from the germline V gene are SGHRS and YFSETQ. The CDR3 contains 13 residues. V was clipped by 0 bases and J by 1 base, with 4 bases between them. This CDR3 is CASSLGGNTEAFF. CDR3 bases: TGCGCCAGCAGCTTGGGAGGGAACACTGAAGCTTTCTTT.

CDR3 sequence reads: CASRPGTGVFNEQFF. The CDR3 region has the DNA TGTGCCAGCAGGCCCGGGACAGGGGTTTTCAATGAGCAGTTCTTC. This chain links TRBV27 with TRBJ2-1; 10 positions match TRBD1. The length of the CDR3 is 15 residues. Trimming cost V 6 bases and J 6 bases; bases outside gene matches: 8. Germline V CDR1 and CDR2: MNHEY, SMNVEV (reference sequence).

In this sample, this clone turned up many times. The rearrangement links TRBV7-9 to TRBJ1-3; TRBD1 aligns across 7 bases. Looked up from germline, CDR1 is SEHNR and CDR2 is FQNEAQ (reference sequence). The CDR3 spans 16 residues. The J segment lost 4 bases and the V segment lost 5 bases, leaving 11 bases of the junction unmatched. The CDR3 DNA is TGTGCCAGCAGCCAAACCATGCGACAGGGCGGAAACACCATATATTTT. Translation gives CASSQTMRQGGNTIYF.

The chain is built from TRBV28 and TRBJ2-5; D is uncertain. This CDR3 is 10 amino acids long. Trimming stripped 4 bases from V and 7 bases from J, with 4 bases between. The germline V gene has CDR1 MDHEN and CDR2 SYDVKM. The CDR3 is CASSSVTQYF. The CDR3 DNA sequence: TGTGCCAGCAGTTCTGTGACCCAGTACTTC.

The chain recombines TRBV19 with TRBJ2-6; 7 bases map to TRBD2. This CDR3 region has 17 residues. The V gene's germline CDR1 is LNHDA and CDR2 SQIVND (reference sequence). Trimming removed 2 bases from V and 0 bases from J; junction bases left unmatched: 4. CDR3: CASSISGGSSGANVLTF. The CDR3 DNA is TGTGCCAGTAGTATATCCGGGGGGAGCTCTGGGGCCAACGTCCTGACTTTC. Together with reference TRBV19 and TRBJ2-6, the CDR3 gives the full variable domain: DGGITQSPKYLFRKEGQNVTLSCEQNLNHDAMYWYRQDPGQGLRLIYYSQIVNDFQKGDIAEGYSVSREKKESFPLTVTSAQKNPTAFYLCASSISGGSSGANVLTFGAGSRLTVL.

The chain is built from TRBV21-1 and TRBJ2-7; no check of the table's D call, TRBD1, against the DNA was made. TRBV21-1 constitutes a pseudogene. The CDR3 is made up of 17 amino acids. CDR3 amino acids: CASSPDRQHYRPYEQYF. CDR3 sequence (DNA): TGTGCCAGCAGCCCGGACAGACAACATTACAGACCCTACGAGCAGTACTTC.

This rearrangement joins TRBV5-1 to TRBJ2-1, with 7 bases that match TRBD1. CDR3 size: 17 residues. V was pared by 3 bases and J by 0 bases, with 9 bases of the junction left unmatched. CDR1 and CDR2 from the germline V gene are SGHRS and YFSETQ. Here the CDR3 DNA reads TGCGCCAGCAGCTCGCTACAGGGGTATAGCTCCTACAATGAGCAGTTCTTC. Protein sequence: CASSSLQGYSSYNEQFF.

The chain has TRBV5-8 and TRBJ2-5; weak D call: TRBD1 (6 bases). V was pared by 5 bases and J by 5 bases, with 13 bases between. The CDR3 is made up of 13 amino acids. Germline loops: CDR1 SGHTS, CDR2 YDEGEE. CDR3 region: CASRTRGEETQYF. CDR3 sequence (DNA): TGTGCCAGCAGAACCAGGGGAGAGGAGACCCAGTACTTC.

CDR3 coding DNA: TGTGCCAGCTCACCACCCTCCCCCAAAGGGGCCCAGCATTTT. Translated: CASSPPSPKGAQHF. The chain couples TRBV18 to TRBJ1-5, with D perhaps matching TRBD1 (5 bases). V shed 0 bases and J shed 11 bases, with 14 bases lying between them. There are 14 residues in the CDR3. Looked up from germline, CDR1 is KGHSH and CDR2 is LQKENI.

This chain uses TRBV28 with TRBJ1-3; 7 positions agree with TRBD1. The germline CDR1 and CDR2 sequences are MDHEN and SYDVKM. CDR3 length: 16 residues. The J segment lost 0 bases and the V segment lost 7 bases, leaving 9 bases of the junction unmatched. CDR3 DNA sequence: TGTGCCAGCAACAGGGACAGCACCTTCTCTGGAAACACCATATATTTT. Translation: CASNRDSTFSGNTIYF.

This chain joins TRBV6-1 and TRBJ2-1, with 10 bases identical to TRBD2. V shed 3 bases, J shed 2 bases, and the junction held 1 base outside the gene matches. Per germline, CDR1 MNHNS and CDR2 SASEGT. The CDR3 is 15 residues long. The CDR3 nucleotides are TGTGCCAGCAGTGATAGCGGGAGGACCTACAATGAGCAGTTCTTC. Encoded protein: CASSDSGRTYNEQFF.

V usage is TRBV7-9 and J usage is TRBJ2-1; TRBD2 agrees at 11 bases. Germline V CDR1 and CDR2: SEHNR, FQNEAQ (reference sequence). CDR3 size: 16 residues. The V and J ends lost 5 bases and 2 bases, in that order; junction bases with no gene match: 5. Here the CDR3 DNA reads TGTGCCAGCAGCCTTCGACTAGCGGGACCCTACAATGAGCAGTTCTTC. It is translated as CASSLRLAGPYNEQFF.

This chain uses TRBV6-5 with TRBJ1-5; D gene unclear. The CDR3 runs to 12 residues. In germline, CDR1 is MNHEY, CDR2 SVGAGI. V was trimmed by 6 bases and J by 5 bases, leaving 8 bases between them. The CDR3 region has the DNA TGTGCCAGCAGGTCCGGGGATCAGCCCCAGCATTTT. It yields the protein CASRSGDQPQHF.

The chain joins TRBV10-3 to TRBJ2-7; 12 bases match TRBD2. The trim removed 6 bases at V and 6 bases at J, leaving 6 bases unmatched. This CDR3 region has 14 residues. Germline CDR1 is ENHRY and CDR2 is SYGVKD. The CDR3 is CAIRRLAGVPEQYF. CDR3 DNA sequence: TGTGCCATCAGGAGACTAGCGGGAGTGCCCGAGCAGTACTTC.

The chain carries TRBV6-2 or TRBV6-3 and TRBJ2-1, with 7 bases aligning to TRBD2. V was clipped by 3 bases and J by 6 bases; unmatched bases: 17. The germline CDR1 and CDR2 sequences are MNHEY and SVGEGT. The CDR3 spans 18 residues. The CDR3 region is CASSYFGTIEPHSNEQFF. The CDR3 DNA is TGTGCCAGCAGTTATTTCGGGACTATCGAGCCTCACTCCAATGAGCAGTTCTTC.

The CDR3, as DNA: TGTGCCACCAGCAGAGATCCCACAGCCGACGTATCTCGTACCGGGGAGCTGTTTTTT. Its protein is CATSRDPTADVSRTGELFF. The chain is built from TRBV15 and TRBJ2-2; D unclear. Trimming took 0 bases from V and 5 from J, leaving 22 bases between them. The germline gives CDR1 LNHNV, CDR2 YYDKDF (reference sequence). The CDR3 totals 19 residues.

Only one count was recorded for this clone. The chain carries TRBV30 and TRBJ2-3; TRBD2 matches at 9 bases. In germline, CDR1 is GTSNPN, CDR2 SVGIG (reference sequence). V lost 0 bases and J lost 4; bases outside the gene matches: 2. CDR3 size: 14 residues. The DNA for the CDR3 is TGTGCCTGGAGTGTTAGCGGGAGCGCAGATACGCAGTATTTT. It specifies CAWSVSGSADTQYF.

This rearrangement joins TRBV27 to TRBJ1-2; D may be TRBD1 (5 bases). CDR3 length equals 12 residues. V lost 4 bases and J 2 bases, leaving 5 bases between the germline ends. Germline loops: CDR1 MNHEY, CDR2 SMNVEV (reference sequence). As DNA, the CDR3 is TGTGCCAGCAGTTCAGGGAACTATGGCTACACCTTC. It codes for CASSSGNYGYTF.

The rearrangement joins TRBV5-6 to TRBJ2-5; weak D call: TRBD2 (5 bases). Germline-derived CDR1 and CDR2 are SGHDT and YYEEEE. V lost 4 bases, J lost 10 bases, and 20 bases lay in between. The CDR3 runs to 14 residues. Here the CDR3 DNA reads TGTGCCAGCAGCCGCTTTCGGCAGGCCCGGGACCAGTACTTC. Translated: CASSRFRQARDQYF.

This sequence joins TRBV7-2 and TRBJ1-1, with 8 bases identical to TRBD1. Germline CDR1 is SGHTA and CDR2 is FQGNSA. Germline trimming cut 4 bases from V and 3 bases from J; bases unmatched to any gene: 4. The CDR3 has 14 residues. Written as DNA, the CDR3 is TGTGCCAGCAGCTCCGACAGGGGTTACACTGAAGCTTTCTTT. It translates to CASSSDRGYTEAFF.

There are a few counts of this clone. The J gene is TRBJ2-7, the V gene TRBV30; tentative D call: TRBD2 (7 bases). The CDR3 extends over 16 amino acids. The V and J ends lost 3 bases and 0 bases respectively, with 18 bases between them. Looked up from germline, CDR1 is GTSNPN and CDR2 is SVGIG (reference sequence). The CDR3 reads CAWRITGRGNSYEQYF. The DNA for the CDR3 is TGTGCCTGGAGGATTACAGGGAGGGGTAACTCCTACGAGCAGTACTTC.